A single sample gave rise to the 8 T cell receptor beta chains below, sequenced in a study of blood T cell repertoires in COVID-19 (TCRdb year 2020). The library was prepared using the immunoSEQ multiplex PCR assay. TCRdb mirrors the immuneACCESS table, restricted to in-frame sequences. Some clones are absent from its copies; in checked studies, under half trace to an unresolved V gene, and the reason for the others is unknown. For this sample the table gives 250,000 to 350,000 clones, of which 90% were detected only once. The ten most abundant clones make up 3.5% to 5% of the sample. The material sequenced was PBMCs or T cells enriched from blood (not recorded which). The receptors were gathered from a woman between 18 and 29 years old with acute COVID-19.

V gene TRBV29-1 combines with J gene TRBJ1-2; 10 bases match TRBD1. V lost 4 bases, J lost 5 bases, and 7 bases stayed unmatched. From germline, CDR1 is SQVTM and CDR2 ANQGSEA. This CDR3 has 14 amino acids. The CDR3 DNA is TGCAGCGTTGCCGGGACAGGGGACGAATATGGCTACACCTTC. Residues: CSVAGTGDEYGYTF.

The chain uses TRBV27 and TRBJ1-6; TRBD1 might be the D (6 bases). V shed 6 bases and J shed 5 bases, with 23 bases lying between them. The CDR3 contains 18 residues. Per germline, CDR1 MNHEY and CDR2 SMNVEV (reference sequence). This CDR3 is CASRLGIGGRADNSPLHF. CDR3 bases: TGTGCCAGCAGGCTGGGGATTGGGGGCAGGGCCGATAATTCACCCCTCCACTTT.

The V gene is TRBV4-2, the J gene TRBJ2-1; TRBD2 aligns across 10 bases. CDR1 and CDR2 (germline): LGHNA, YNFKEQ. There are 17 residues in the CDR3. The J segment lost 2 bases and the V segment lost 2 bases, leaving 6 bases of the junction unmatched. CDR3 protein: CASSQLKAGGAYNEQFF. CDR3 DNA: TGTGCCAGCAGCCAACTTAAAGCGGGAGGGGCCTACAATGAGCAGTTCTTC.

Comment on this clone: The same CDR3 is also encoded by other DNA sequences in this sample. J is TRBJ2-7 and V is TRBV18, with TRBD1 identical over 11 bases. Per germline, CDR1 KGHSH and CDR2 LQKENI. The J segment lost 4 bases and the V segment lost 3 bases, leaving 5 bases of the junction unmatched. The CDR3 is made up of 15 amino acids. CDR3: CASSPPGQGGYEQYF. Here the CDR3 DNA reads TGTGCCAGCTCACCGCCGGGACAGGGGGGTTACGAGCAGTACTTC.

The V gene is TRBV7-9, the J gene TRBJ1-2; tentatively, D is TRBD1 (6 bases). The CDR3 covers 13 residues. The germline V gene has CDR1 SEHNR and CDR2 FQNEAQ (reference sequence). V was cut by 5 bases and J by 8 bases, with 15 bases left in between. In DNA, the CDR3 is TGTGCCAGCAGCGAACCCTTCAGGGGCGGCTACACCTTC. Translated: CASSEPFRGGYTF.

V usage is TRBV6-2 or TRBV6-3 and J usage is TRBJ2-1; 11 bases agree with TRBD2. This CDR3 is 17 amino acids long. The V gene's germline CDR1 is MNHEY and CDR2 SVGEGT. With V trimmed by 6 bases and J by 5 bases, 12 bases remained unmatched. CDR3 amino acids: CASSPVARLAGHNEQFF. DNA for the CDR3: TGTGCCAGCAGCCCCGTAGCGAGACTAGCGGGACACAATGAGCAGTTCTTC.

The chain has TRBV19 and TRBJ1-4; D gene uncertain. Germline V gives CDR1 LNHDA, CDR2 SQIVND (reference sequence). The V gene lost 5 bases and the J gene lost 7 bases, with 11 bases spanning the gap. This CDR3 contains 13 residues. This CDR3 reads CASSASRGEKLFF. The CDR3 bases are TGTGCCAGTAGTGCCTCCCGGGGTGAAAAACTGTTTTTT. Full variable domain (remainder filled in from reference TRBV19 and TRBJ1-4): DGGITQSPKYLFRKEGQNVTLSCEQNLNHDAMYWYRQDPGQGLRLIYYSQIVNDFQKGDIAEGYSVSREKKESFPLTVTSAQKNPTAFYLCASSASRGEKLFFGSGTQLSVL.

The V gene is TRBV2, the J gene TRBJ2-1, with D tentatively TRBD2 (5 bases). Trimming cost V 8 bases and J 3 bases, with 17 bases left between them. The CDR3 has 15 amino acids. Germline V CDR1 and CDR2: SNHLY, FYNNEI. Here the CDR3 reads CASERALGDYNEQFF. The CDR3 DNA is TGTGCCAGCGAGCGAGCGCTCGGGGACTACAATGAGCAGTTCTTC.